The 9 T cell receptor beta chains listed next were all sequenced from one sample in a study of blood T cell repertoires in COVID-19. Profiled with immunoSEQ multiplex PCR; TCRdb holds only in-frame clones, not every one. This sample carries some 250,000 clones, roughly four fifths of them seen once, and the ten largest clones take about 15%. The sequencing sample was made of PBMCs or T cells enriched from blood (not recorded which). The source is a man in his forties who had recovered from COVID-19.

This chain uses TRBV21-1 with TRBJ2-7; the table names TRBD1, a call not compared with the DNA. TRBV21-1 is shown as a pseudogene. The CDR3 length is 13 residues. The CDR3 bases are TGTGCCAGCAGCCAGGACAGGGAGTACGAGCAGTACTTC. Translated, it gives CASSQDREYEQYF.

This sequence joins TRBV30 and TRBJ2-5; D is undetermined. The germline CDR1 and CDR2 sequences are GTSNPN and SVGIG (reference sequence). This CDR3 has 12 residues. V lost 2 bases to trimming and J lost 1 base, with 5 bases between them. Here the CDR3 DNA reads TGTGCCTGGAGTCCATCCCAAGAGACCCAGTACTTC. This translates into CAWSPSQETQYF. Supplemented by reference TRBV30 and TRBJ2-5, the full variable domain reads SQTIHQWPATLVQPVGSPLSLECTVEGTSNPNLYWYRQAAGRGLQLLFYSVGIGQISSEVPQNLSASRPQDRQFILSSKKLLLSDSGFYLCAWSPSQETQYFGPGTRLLVL.

V gene TRBV4-1 combines with J gene TRBJ1-2; maybe TRBD1 (5 bases). In germline, CDR1 is MGHRA, CDR2 YSYEKL. This CDR3 contains 13 residues. V was cut by 2 bases and J by 4 bases, with 8 bases left in between. CDR3 region: CASSQFDSYGYTF. DNA of the CDR3: TGCGCCAGCAGCCAATTTGACAGCTATGGCTACACCTTC.

The chain uses TRBV6-5 and TRBJ1-5; D uncertain. Trimming removed 2 bases at V and 4 bases at J, with 9 bases between. The CDR3 is 14 residues long. Germline V CDR1 and CDR2: MNHEY, SVGAGI. CDR3 DNA sequence: TGTGCCAGCAGTTACGGGAGCAGTAATCAGCCCCAGCATTTT. Protein sequence: CASSYGSSNQPQHF.

V is TRBV5-1 and J is TRBJ2-5, with 10 bases identical to TRBD2. Germline CDR1 reads SGHRS; CDR2 reads YFSETQ. The length of the CDR3 is 15 residues. Trimming at V came to 4 bases and at J to 6 bases, leaving 9 bases not matched to a gene. CDR3 amino acids: CASSPSAGGGKTQYF. The DNA of the CDR3 is TGCGCCAGCAGCCCGTCAGCGGGGGGGGGCAAGACCCAGTACTTC.

V is TRBV30 and J is TRBJ1-4; D is unresolved. Germline V CDR1 and CDR2: GTSNPN, SVGIG (reference sequence). The CDR3 extends over 14 amino acids. Trimming took off 0 bases at V and 8 bases at J, with 13 bases between the two ends. The chain's CDR3 is CAWSVGGIGEKLFF. DNA for the CDR3: TGTGCCTGGAGTGTAGGAGGGATTGGGGAAAAACTGTTTTTT.

This chain links TRBV7-9 with TRBJ1-4; 9 bases align to TRBD1. CDR3 size: 14 residues. Germline lookup yields CDR1 SEHNR and CDR2 FQNEAQ (reference sequence). V shed 5 bases and J 7 bases; nucleotides not matched to a gene: 5. The CDR3 is CASSPGTGFEKLFF. The CDR3, as DNA: TGTGCCAGCAGCCCCGGGACAGGGTTTGAAAAACTGTTTTTT. The full variable domain, in which reference TRBV7-9 and TRBJ1-4 provide the parts outside the CDR3, is DTGVSQNPRHKITKRGQNVTFRCDPISEHNRLYWYRQTLGQGPEFLTYFQNEAQLEKSRLLSDRFSAERPKGSFSTLEIQRTEQGDSAMYLCASSPGTGFEKLFFGSGTQLSVL.

The chain combines TRBV5-4 with TRBJ1-2, with D possibly matching TRBD1 (5 bases). Trimming took off 4 bases at V and 8 bases at J, with 21 bases between the two ends. The germline V gene has CDR1 SGHNT and CDR2 YYREEE (reference sequence). This CDR3 contains 15 residues. CDR3 bases: TGTGCCAGCAGCCACCGGTCAGGGCCAAAGGGGGGCTACACCTTC. Amino acids: CASSHRSGPKGGYTF.

This sequence joins TRBV2 and TRBJ1-1; perhaps TRBD1 as D (5 bases). The CDR3 consists of 14 residues. V was pared by 4 bases and J by 8 bases, with 17 bases between. Germline assignment: CDR1 SNHLY and CDR2 FYNNEI. The CDR3 region is CASSGQGPQKEAFF. CDR3 nucleotide sequence: TGTGCCAGCAGTGGCCAGGGCCCCCAGAAGGAAGCTTTCTTT.